Below, 2 T cell receptor beta chains from the same sample are listed, as sequenced in a study of shared clonotypes between healthy human individuals. TCRdb's table, derived via immunoSEQ multiplex PCR, lists solely in-frame clones and lacks some. The table has 190,000 or so clones, 66% seen once. The material sequenced was memory CD4+ T cells sorted from blood. Sample subset: CD45RA-negative fraction. The receptor source for this set is a man younger than 40 in good health.

A single count supports this clone. The V call is TRBV5-1, the J call TRBJ1-4, with 7 bases identical to TRBD1. The CDR3 totals 16 residues. Trimming at V came to 3 bases and at J to 4 bases, leaving 9 bases not matched to a gene. The germline gives CDR1 SGHRS, CDR2 YFSETQ. Here the CDR3 DNA reads TGCGCCAGCAGCTCAGGACAGGCGGCAAGTAATGAAAAACTGTTTTTT. Amino acids: CASSSGQAASNEKLFF.

This clone was counted only a few times. No conserved phenylalanine or tryptophan ends this CDR3, so it is likely a read error. No DNA is shown, since the ends of the CDR3 on it are uncertain; the CDR3 is the one TCRdb lists. J is TRBJ2-2 and V is TRBV4-2; the table's D call, TRBD2, was not checked against the DNA. The CDR3 length equals 13 residues, ends included. Germline CDR1 is LGHNA and CDR2 is YNFKEQ. CDR3 in amino acids: CASSQGMTSGNPV.